This T cell receptor beta chain originates from a study of T cell clones after liver transplantation. The wider study: A pre-transplant mixed lymphocyte reaction with TCRbeta sequencing defined graft-donor-reactive clones followed in post-transplant blood. Pre-transplant mixed lymphocyte reactions yielded third-party-reactive TCRbeta sequences as comparators for graft-donor-reactive sequences. Tolerant meant at least one year fully off immunosuppression without liver enzymes above twice normal.

Clones were sequenced by immunoSEQ multiplex PCR, and TCRdb holds only the in-frame ones, with some missing. The sample holds about 20,000 clones, more than 65% seen once. Trimming took 5 bases from V and 0 from J, leaving 6 bases between them. There are 13 residues in the CDR3. The germline CDR1 and CDR2 sequences are MNHEY and SMNVEV (reference sequence). The receptor was derived from a human patient who received a liver transplant. Some T cells may possibly be graft donor cells. The chain combines TRBV27 with TRBJ2-3, with unresolved D. This sample comprised CD8+ T cells from blood, obtained approximately 54 months after liver transplant. The CDR3: CASSLTSTDTQYF. The CDR3 DNA is TGTGCCAGCAGTCTCACTAGCACAGATACGCAGTATTTT.